The 19 T cell receptor beta chains below all came from one sample that was sequenced in a study of cytotoxic CD8 clonotypes in ibrutinib-treated CLL. Using immunoSEQ multiplex PCR, the repertoire was profiled, and TCRdb retains in-frame clones only, with some absent. The table includes roughly 180,000 clones, under 85% detected once. The sequenced sample was PBMCs, obtained after 24 months of ibrutinib treatment. These receptors were collected from a human donor with chronic lymphocytic leukemia.

V is TRBV18 and J is TRBJ1-2, with D unresolved. V shed 2 bases and J shed 7 bases, with 11 bases lying between them. CDR3 length: 13 residues. Germline V gene sequence: CDR1 KGHSH, CDR2 LQKENI. The CDR3 loop reads CASSPDTEGGYTF. CDR3 DNA sequence: TGTGCCAGCTCACCAGACACAGAGGGTGGCTACACCTTC.

The genes are TRBV18 and TRBJ2-1; D may correspond to TRBD1 or TRBD2 (5 bases each). Germline lookup yields CDR1 KGHSH and CDR2 LQKENI. This CDR3 is 14 amino acids long. With 3 bases removed from V and 6 bases from J, the gap between germline ends came to 12 bases. The CDR3 region has the DNA TGTGCCAGCTCACCCCAGGAGAGGGGCAATGAGCAGTTCTTC. Its protein product is CASSPQERGNEQFF.

V usage is TRBV10-3 and J usage is TRBJ2-1, with a possible D match to TRBD1 (6 bases). Deletions cut 0 bases from V and 7 bases from J, with 13 bases between. Germline V gene sequence: CDR1 ENHRY, CDR2 SYGVKD. CDR3 length equals 15 residues. The CDR3 region is CAISESGGQRNEQFF. In DNA form, the CDR3 reads TGTGCCATCAGTGAGTCAGGCGGACAGAGGAATGAGCAGTTCTTC.

This clone was observed a single time. The chain couples TRBV5-4 to TRBJ1-1, with TRBD1 matching 9 bases. The V and J ends lost 3 bases and 1 base, in that order; junction bases with no gene match: 1. Germline assignment: CDR1 SGHNT and CDR2 YYREEE (reference sequence). This CDR3 region has 14 residues. The CDR3 reads CASSSDRGNTEAFF. In nucleotides, the CDR3 is TGTGCCAGCAGCTCGGACAGGGGGAACACTGAAGCTTTCTTT.

Only a few counts were recorded for this clone. The chain has TRBV11-2 and TRBJ1-6; no clear D. This CDR3 is 14 amino acids long. Germline V gene lookup returns CDR1 SGHAT and CDR2 FQNNGV. V lost 2 bases to trimming and J lost 7 bases, with 9 bases between them. CDR3: CASSLQVQNSPLHF. In DNA, the CDR3 is TGTGCCAGCAGCTTACAGGTTCAGAATTCACCCCTCCACTTT. The whole variable domain, remainder taken from reference TRBV11-2 and TRBJ1-6, is EAGVAQSPRYKIIEKRQSVAFWCNPISGHATLYWYQQILGQGPKLLIQFQNNGVVDDSQLPKDRFSAERLKGVDSTLKIQPAKLEDSAVYLCASSLQVQNSPLHFGNGTRLTVT.

DNA for the CDR3: TGTGCCAGCAGCTTATTAGCAGGGGGGAACACTGAAGCTTTCTTT. Translation gives CASSLLAGGNTEAFF. This chain uses TRBV7-9 with TRBJ1-1; 7 nucleotides align to TRBD1. V dropped 2 bases and J dropped 1; count of bases not matched to a gene: 4. This CDR3 is 15 amino acids long. The germline gives CDR1 SEHNR, CDR2 FQNEAQ (reference sequence). Full variable domain (outside the CDR3, taken from reference TRBV7-9 and TRBJ1-1): DTGVSQNPRHKITKRGQNVTFRCDPISEHNRLYWYRQTLGQGPEFLTYFQNEAQLEKSRLLSDRFSAERPKGSFSTLEIQRTEQGDSAMYLCASSLLAGGNTEAFFGQGTRLTVV.

This clone was detected once. V is TRBV2 and J is TRBJ1-4; D is unresolved. Between the trimmed V and J ends, which lost 5 bases and 3 bases, there was a span of 16 bases. CDR3 length equals 16 residues. Germline V gene sequence: CDR1 SNHLY, CDR2 FYNNEI. The DNA for the CDR3 is TGTGCCAGCAGTCCTAGGAGGCTAGCGGCTAATGAAAAACTGTTTTTT. This gives the protein CASSPRRLAANEKLFF.

This sequence joins TRBV10-1 and TRBJ1-1; D is unresolved. Germline-derived CDR1 and CDR2 are WNHNN and SYGVQD (reference sequence). The CDR3 is 13 residues long. Trimming cost V 3 bases and J 1 base, with 6 bases left between them. The CDR3 region is CASSDGRNTEAFF. For the CDR3, the DNA is TGCGCCAGCAGTGATGGTAGGAACACTGAAGCTTTCTTT.

About this clone: The junction departs from the called germline gene at one end, perhaps through a read error. The rearrangement uses TRBV7-9 and TRBJ2-6; D is possibly TRBD1 (6 bases). Germline V gene sequence: CDR1 SEHNR, CDR2 FQNEAQ (reference sequence). The length of the CDR3 is 15 residues. Here the CDR3 DNA reads TGTGCCGGCAGCCAAACAGGGACTGGGGCCAACGTCCTGACTTTC. Protein sequence: CAGSQTGTGANVLTF. Full variable domain (remainder filled in from reference TRBV7-9 and TRBJ2-6): DTGVSQNPRHKITKRGQNVTFRCDPISEHNRLYWYRQTLGQGPEFLTYFQNEAQLEKSRLLSDRFSAERPKGSFSTLEIQRTEQGDSAMYLCAGSQTGTGANVLTFGAGSRLTVL.

This chain joins TRBV11-2 and TRBJ2-1, with TRBD2 identical over 11 bases. J lost 0 bases, V lost 5 bases, and 9 bases had no gene match. Germline CDR1 and CDR2: SGHAT and FQNNGV. This CDR3 is built from 18 residues. Here the CDR3 reads CASSPRLAGSSSYNEQFF. The CDR3 nucleotides are TGTGCCAGCAGCCCACGACTAGCGGGATCGAGCTCCTACAATGAGCAGTTCTTC. Supplemented by reference TRBV11-2 and TRBJ2-1, the full variable domain reads EAGVAQSPRYKIIEKRQSVAFWCNPISGHATLYWYQQILGQGPKLLIQFQNNGVVDDSQLPKDRFSAERLKGVDSTLKIQPAKLEDSAVYLCASSPRLAGSSSYNEQFFGPGTRLTVL.

The chain has TRBV7-9 and TRBJ2-1; unclear D gene. V lost 0 bases to trimming and J lost 4 bases, with 10 bases between them. Per the germline V gene, CDR1 is SEHNR and CDR2 is FQNEAQ (reference sequence). This CDR3 has 15 amino acids. The CDR3: CASSLAADLYNEQFF. In DNA, the CDR3 is TGTGCCAGCAGCTTAGCGGCCGACCTTTACAATGAGCAGTTCTTC.

The chain is built from TRBV7-2 and TRBJ1-5; D is unclear. This CDR3 region has 14 residues. Germline V lookup: CDR1 SGHTA, CDR2 FQGNSA. The V end lost 2 bases, the J end lost 11 bases, and 16 bases lay between the germline ends. CDR3 DNA sequence: TGTGCCAGCAGCTTATGGGCAGCTACTGGGTCCCAGCATTTT. This codes for CASSLWAATGSQHF.

On this clone: The junction and the germline gene differ at one end; a read error may be behind it. The gene calls are TRBV30 and TRBJ1-1; tentative D call: TRBD1 (5 bases). The CDR3 consists of 13 residues. CDR1 and CDR2 (germline): GTSNPN, SVGIG (reference sequence). The CDR3 DNA sequence: TGTGCCTGGACCACCGGTTCGGGCGCAGGGTCATTTTTT. It is translated as CAWTTGSGAGSFF.

The V gene is TRBV6-1, the J gene TRBJ1-1, with D possibly being TRBD1 (5 bases). There are 14 residues in the CDR3. Trimming removed 8 bases from V and 0 bases from J, with 13 bases in between. The germline V gene encodes CDR1 MNHNS and CDR2 SASEGT. The chain's CDR3 is CASGGALMNTEAFF. Here the CDR3 DNA reads TGTGCCAGCGGCGGGGCGTTAATGAACACTGAAGCTTTCTTT.

V is TRBV7-8 and J is TRBJ1-3, with D maybe TRBD1 (6 bases). The CDR3 contains 16 residues. Germline V gene data show CDR1 as SGHVS and CDR2 as FQNEAQ. With 4 bases removed from V and 7 bases from J, the gap between germline ends came to 20 bases. CDR3 coding DNA: TGTGCCAGCAGCTCTAAGGGGGAGGGGGAGCGCAACACCATATATTTT. It translates to CASSSKGEGERNTIYF.

This clone was seen once. The chain carries TRBV29-1 and TRBJ2-1; no firm D call. Trimming took 4 bases from V and 5 from J, leaving 3 bases between them. This CDR3 contains 10 residues. Germline CDR1 SQVTM, CDR2 ANQGSEA. The CDR3 loop reads CSVANNEQFF. CDR3 DNA sequence: TGCAGCGTTGCAAACAATGAGCAGTTCTTC.

V and J are TRBV18 and TRBJ1-2; D is unclear. Germline CDR1 reads KGHSH; CDR2 reads LQKENI. This CDR3 is 15 amino acids long. V lost 0 bases, J lost 1 base, and 9 bases lay in between. The CDR3 nucleotides are TGTGCCAGCTCACCACCCCTGAACGGTAACTATGGCTACACCTTC. Amino acid sequence: CASSPPLNGNYGYTF.

The chain joins TRBV27 to TRBJ1-1, with D unclear. Trimming left V 8 bases short and J 0 bases short, with 10 bases between. CDR3 length equals 13 residues. Per the germline V gene, CDR1 is MNHEY and CDR2 is SMNVEV (reference sequence). As DNA, the CDR3 is TGTGCCAGCGGACGGTACTTGAACACTGAAGCTTTCTTT. This codes for CASGRYLNTEAFF.

This clone was seen many times. Written as DNA, the CDR3 is TGCGCCAGCAGCAGGGGCCTGGGAGCCTCTTTAGAAGCTTTCTTT. Amino acids: CASSRGLGASLEAFF. The gene calls are TRBV4-1 and TRBJ1-1, with D tentatively TRBD1 (5 bases). This CDR3 is built from 15 residues. Trimming shortened V by 5 bases and J by 8 bases, and 21 bases separated the two germline ends. Germline-derived CDR1 and CDR2 are MGHRA and YSYEKL.